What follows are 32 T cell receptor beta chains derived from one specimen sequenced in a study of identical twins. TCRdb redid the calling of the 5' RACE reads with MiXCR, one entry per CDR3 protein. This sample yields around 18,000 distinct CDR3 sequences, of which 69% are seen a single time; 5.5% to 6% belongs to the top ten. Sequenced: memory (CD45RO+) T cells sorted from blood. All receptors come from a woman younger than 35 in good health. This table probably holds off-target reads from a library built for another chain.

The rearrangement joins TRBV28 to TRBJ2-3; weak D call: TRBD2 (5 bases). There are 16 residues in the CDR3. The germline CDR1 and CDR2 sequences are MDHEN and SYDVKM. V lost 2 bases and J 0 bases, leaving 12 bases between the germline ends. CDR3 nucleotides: TGTGCCAGCAGTTTACCCGGACTGGCTAGCACAGATACGCAGTATTTT. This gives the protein CASSLPGLASTDTQYF.

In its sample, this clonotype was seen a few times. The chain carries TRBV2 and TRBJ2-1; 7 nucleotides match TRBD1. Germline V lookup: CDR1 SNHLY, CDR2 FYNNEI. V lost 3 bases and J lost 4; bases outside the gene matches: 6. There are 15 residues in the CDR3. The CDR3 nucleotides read TGTGCCAGCAGTGAGGGTGACAGGGAGTACAATGAGCAGTTCTTC. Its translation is CASSEGDREYNEQFF.

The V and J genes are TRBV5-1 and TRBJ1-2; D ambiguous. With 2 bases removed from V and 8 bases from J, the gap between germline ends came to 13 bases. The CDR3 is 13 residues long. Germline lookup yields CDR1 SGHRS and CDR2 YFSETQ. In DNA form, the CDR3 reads TGCGCCAGCAGCTTAGGCCCCACAGACGGCTACACCTTC. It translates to CASSLGPTDGYTF.

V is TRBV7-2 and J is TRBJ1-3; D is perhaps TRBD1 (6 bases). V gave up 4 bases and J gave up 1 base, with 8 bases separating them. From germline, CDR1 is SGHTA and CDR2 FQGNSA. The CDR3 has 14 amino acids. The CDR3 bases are TGTGCCAGCAGCTCCAGGGGTTCTGGAAACACCATATATTTT. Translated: CASSSRGSGNTIYF.

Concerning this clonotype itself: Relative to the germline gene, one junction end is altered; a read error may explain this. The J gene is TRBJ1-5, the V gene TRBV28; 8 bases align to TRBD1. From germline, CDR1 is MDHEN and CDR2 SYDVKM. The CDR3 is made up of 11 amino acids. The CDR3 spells CASSLTDREDF. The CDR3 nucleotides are TGTGCCAGCAGTTTAACGGACAGGGAAGATTTT.

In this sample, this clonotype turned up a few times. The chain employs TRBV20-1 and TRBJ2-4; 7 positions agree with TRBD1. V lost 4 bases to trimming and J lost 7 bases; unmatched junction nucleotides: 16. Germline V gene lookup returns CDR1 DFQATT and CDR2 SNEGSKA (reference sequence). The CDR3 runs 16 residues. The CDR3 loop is CSATTGLALRRNIQYF. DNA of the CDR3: TGCAGTGCTACGACAGGGCTAGCCCTGCGTAGGAACATTCAGTACTTC.

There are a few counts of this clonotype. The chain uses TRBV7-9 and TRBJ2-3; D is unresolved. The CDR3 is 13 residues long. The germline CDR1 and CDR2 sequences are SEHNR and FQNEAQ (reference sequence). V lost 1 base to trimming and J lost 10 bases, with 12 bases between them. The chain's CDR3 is CASSLGPLTPQYF. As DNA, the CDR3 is TGTGCCAGCAGCTTAGGGCCCCTTACCCCGCAGTATTTT. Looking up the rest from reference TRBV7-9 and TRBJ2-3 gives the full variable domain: DTGVSQNPRHKITKRGQNVTFRCDPISEHNRLYWYRQTLGQGPEFLTYFQNEAQLEKSRLLSDRFSAERPKGSFSTLEIQRTEQGDSAMYLCASSLGPLTPQYFGPGTRLTVL.

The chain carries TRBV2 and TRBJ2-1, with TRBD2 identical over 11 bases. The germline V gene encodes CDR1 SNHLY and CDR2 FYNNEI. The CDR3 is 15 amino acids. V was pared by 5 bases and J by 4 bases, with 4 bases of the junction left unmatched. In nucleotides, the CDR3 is TGTGCCAGCAGTACCCTAGCGGGAGGTTACAATGAGCAGTTCTTC. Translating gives CASSTLAGGYNEQFF.

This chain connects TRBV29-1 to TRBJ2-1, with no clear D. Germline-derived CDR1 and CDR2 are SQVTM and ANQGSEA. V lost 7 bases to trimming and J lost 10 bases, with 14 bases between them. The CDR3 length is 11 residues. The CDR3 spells CSAARGREQFF. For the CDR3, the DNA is TGCAGCGCCGCACGCGGCAGGGAGCAGTTCTTC.

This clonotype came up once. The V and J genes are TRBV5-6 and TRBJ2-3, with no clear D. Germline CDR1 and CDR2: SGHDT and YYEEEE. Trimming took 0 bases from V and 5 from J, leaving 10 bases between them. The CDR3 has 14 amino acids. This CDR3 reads CASSLGRKIDTQYF. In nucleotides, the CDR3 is TGTGCCAGCAGCTTGGGTCGAAAGATAGATACGCAGTATTTT.

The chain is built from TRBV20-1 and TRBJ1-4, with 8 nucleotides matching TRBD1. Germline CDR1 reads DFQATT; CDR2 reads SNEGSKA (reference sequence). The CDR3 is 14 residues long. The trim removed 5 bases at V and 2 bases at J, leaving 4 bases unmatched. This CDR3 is CSAPGGPTNEKLFF. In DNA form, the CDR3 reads TGCAGTGCTCCAGGGGGCCCCACTAATGAAAAACTGTTTTTT.

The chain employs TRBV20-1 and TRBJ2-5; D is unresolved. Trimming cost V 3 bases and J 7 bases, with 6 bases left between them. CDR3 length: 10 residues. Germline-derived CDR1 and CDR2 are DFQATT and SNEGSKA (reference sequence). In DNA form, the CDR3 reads TGCAGTGCTAGCGAGCGGACCCAGTACTTC. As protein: CSASERTQYF.

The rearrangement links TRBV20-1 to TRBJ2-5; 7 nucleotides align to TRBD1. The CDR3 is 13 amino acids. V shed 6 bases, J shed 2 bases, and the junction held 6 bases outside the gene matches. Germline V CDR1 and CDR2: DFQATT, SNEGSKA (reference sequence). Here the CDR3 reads CSAPGQRQETQYF. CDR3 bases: TGCAGTGCCCCGGGACAGAGACAAGAGACCCAGTACTTC.

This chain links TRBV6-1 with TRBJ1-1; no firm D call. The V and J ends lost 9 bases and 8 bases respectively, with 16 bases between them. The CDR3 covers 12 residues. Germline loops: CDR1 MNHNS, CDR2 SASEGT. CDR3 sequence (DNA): TGTGCCAGTTTCAGGACCGCCGGGGAAGCTTTCTTT. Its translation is CASFRTAGEAFF.

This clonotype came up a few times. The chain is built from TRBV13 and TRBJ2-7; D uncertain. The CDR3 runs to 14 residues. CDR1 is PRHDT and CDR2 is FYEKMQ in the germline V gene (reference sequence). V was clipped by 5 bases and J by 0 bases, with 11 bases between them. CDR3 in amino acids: CASSPTRFSYEQYF. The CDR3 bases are TGTGCCAGCAGCCCGACGAGATTCTCCTACGAGCAGTACTTC.

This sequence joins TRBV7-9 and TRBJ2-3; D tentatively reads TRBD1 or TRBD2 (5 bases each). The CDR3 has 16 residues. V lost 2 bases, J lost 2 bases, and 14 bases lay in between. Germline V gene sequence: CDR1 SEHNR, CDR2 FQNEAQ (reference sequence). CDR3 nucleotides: TGTGCCAGCAGCTTAAGAGGGGCGCGGACCACAGATACGCAGTATTTT. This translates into CASSLRGARTTDTQYF.

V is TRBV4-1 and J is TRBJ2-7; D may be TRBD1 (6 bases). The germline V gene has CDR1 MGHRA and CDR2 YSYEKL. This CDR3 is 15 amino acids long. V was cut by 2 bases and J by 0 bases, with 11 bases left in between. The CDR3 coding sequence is TGCGCCAGCAGCCAAAGGGGGACGAGCTCCTACGAGCAGTACTTC. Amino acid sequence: CASSQRGTSSYEQYF.

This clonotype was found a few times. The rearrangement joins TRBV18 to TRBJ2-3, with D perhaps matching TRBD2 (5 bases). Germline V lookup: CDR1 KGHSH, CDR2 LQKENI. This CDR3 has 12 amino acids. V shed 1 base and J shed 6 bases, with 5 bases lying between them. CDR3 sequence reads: CASSPREDTQYF. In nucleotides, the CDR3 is TGTGCCAGCTCACCACGGGAGGATACGCAGTATTTT.

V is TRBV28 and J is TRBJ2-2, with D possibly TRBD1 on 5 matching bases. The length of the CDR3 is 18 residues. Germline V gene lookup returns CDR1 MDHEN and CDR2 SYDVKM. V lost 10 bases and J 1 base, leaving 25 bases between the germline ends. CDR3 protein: CATHSAGRRLLNTGELFF. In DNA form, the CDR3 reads TGTGCCACCCATTCCGCAGGGCGAAGACTCCTGAACACCGGGGAGCTGTTTTTT.

The CDR3 coding sequence is TGTGCCAGCAGCCGGGGAGTTGTGGACACTGAAGCTTTCTTT. Amino acid sequence: CASSRGVVDTEAFF. The chain joins TRBV13 to TRBJ1-1; D ambiguous. CDR1 and CDR2 (germline): PRHDT, FYEKMQ (reference sequence). The CDR3 totals 14 residues. Trimming took off 5 bases at V and 3 bases at J, with 13 bases between the two ends.

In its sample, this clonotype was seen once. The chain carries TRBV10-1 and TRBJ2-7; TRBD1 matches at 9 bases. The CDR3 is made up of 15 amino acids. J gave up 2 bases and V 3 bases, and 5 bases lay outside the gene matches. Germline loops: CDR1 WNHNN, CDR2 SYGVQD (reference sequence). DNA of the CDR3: TGCGCCAGCAGTGATAGAGGACAGGGGCCCTACGAGCAGTACTTC. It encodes CASSDRGQGPYEQYF.

The CDR3 bases are TGTGCCAGCAGGGCCACATCCACAGATACGCAGTATTTT. This translates into CASRATSTDTQYF. The chain recombines TRBV6-2 or TRBV6-3 with TRBJ2-3; no clear D. The CDR3 has 13 residues. CDR1 is MNHEY and CDR2 is SVGEGT in the germline V gene. The V and J ends lost 6 bases and 2 bases respectively, with 9 bases between them.

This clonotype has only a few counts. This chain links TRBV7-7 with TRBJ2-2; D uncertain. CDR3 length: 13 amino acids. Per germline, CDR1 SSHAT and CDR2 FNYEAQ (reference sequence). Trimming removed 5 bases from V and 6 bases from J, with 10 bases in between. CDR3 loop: CASSPSPAGELFF. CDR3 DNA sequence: TGTGCCAGCAGCCCATCCCCCGCCGGGGAGCTGTTTTTT. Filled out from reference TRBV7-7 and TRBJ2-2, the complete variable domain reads GAGVSQSPRYKVTKRGQDVTLRCDPISSHATLYWYQQALGQGPEFLTYFNYEAQPDKSGLPSDRFSAERPEGSISTLTIQRTEQRDSAMYRCASSPSPAGELFFGEGSRLTVL.

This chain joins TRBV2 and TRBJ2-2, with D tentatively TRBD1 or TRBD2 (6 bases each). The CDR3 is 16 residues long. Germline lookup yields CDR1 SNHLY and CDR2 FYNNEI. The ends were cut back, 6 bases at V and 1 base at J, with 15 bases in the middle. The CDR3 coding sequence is TGTGCCAGCAGCGCTCTCGGGGGCGGGAACACCGGGGAGCTGTTTTTT. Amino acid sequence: CASSALGGGNTGELFF.

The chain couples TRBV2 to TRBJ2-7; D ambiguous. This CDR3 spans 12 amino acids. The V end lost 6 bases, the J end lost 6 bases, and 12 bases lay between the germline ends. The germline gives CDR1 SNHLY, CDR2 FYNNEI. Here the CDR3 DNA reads TGTGCCAGCAGGCGTCCCCCCAGCGAGCAGTACTTC. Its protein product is CASRRPPSEQYF. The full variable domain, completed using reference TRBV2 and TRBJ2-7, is EPEVTQTPSHQVTQMGQEVILRCVPISNHLYFYWYRQILGQKVEFLVSFYNNEISEKSEIFDDQFSVERPDGSNFTLKIRSTKLEDSAMYFCASRRPPSEQYFGPGTRLTVT.

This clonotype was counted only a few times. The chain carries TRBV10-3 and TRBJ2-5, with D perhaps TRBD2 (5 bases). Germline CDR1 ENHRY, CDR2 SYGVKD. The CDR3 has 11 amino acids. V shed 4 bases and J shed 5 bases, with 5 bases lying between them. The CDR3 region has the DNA TGTGCCATCAGTGGAGGGGAGACCCAGTACTTC. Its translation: CAISGGETQYF.

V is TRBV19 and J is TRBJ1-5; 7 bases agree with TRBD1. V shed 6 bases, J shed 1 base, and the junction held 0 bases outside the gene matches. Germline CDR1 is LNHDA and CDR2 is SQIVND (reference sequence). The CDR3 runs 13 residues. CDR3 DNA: TGTGCCAGTAGGACAGGGAGCAATCAGCCCCAGCATTTT. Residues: CASRTGSNQPQHF.

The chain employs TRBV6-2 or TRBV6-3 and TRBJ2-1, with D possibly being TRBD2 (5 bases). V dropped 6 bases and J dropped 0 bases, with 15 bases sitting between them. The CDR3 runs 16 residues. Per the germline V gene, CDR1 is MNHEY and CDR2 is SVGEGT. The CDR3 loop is CASSPGKRNSYNEQFF. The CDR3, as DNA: TGTGCCAGCAGCCCCGGGAAACGAAACTCCTACAATGAGCAGTTCTTC.

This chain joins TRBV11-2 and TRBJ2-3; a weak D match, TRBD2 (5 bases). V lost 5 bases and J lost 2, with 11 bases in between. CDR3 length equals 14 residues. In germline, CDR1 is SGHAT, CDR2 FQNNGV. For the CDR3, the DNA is TGTGCCAGCAGCCCTATGGGAGTCACAGATACGCAGTATTTT. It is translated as CASSPMGVTDTQYF.

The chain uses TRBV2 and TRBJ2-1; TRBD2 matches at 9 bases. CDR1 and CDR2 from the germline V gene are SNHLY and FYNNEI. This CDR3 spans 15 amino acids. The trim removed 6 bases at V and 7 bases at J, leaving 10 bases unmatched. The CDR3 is CASRATAGGPNEQFF. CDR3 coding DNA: TGTGCCAGCAGAGCGACAGCGGGAGGCCCGAATGAGCAGTTCTTC.

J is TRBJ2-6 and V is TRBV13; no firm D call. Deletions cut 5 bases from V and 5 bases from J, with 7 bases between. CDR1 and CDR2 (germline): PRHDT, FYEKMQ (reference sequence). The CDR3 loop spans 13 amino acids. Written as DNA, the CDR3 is TGTGCCAGCAGCGGTACTCGGGCCAACGTCCTGACTTTC. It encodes CASSGTRANVLTF.

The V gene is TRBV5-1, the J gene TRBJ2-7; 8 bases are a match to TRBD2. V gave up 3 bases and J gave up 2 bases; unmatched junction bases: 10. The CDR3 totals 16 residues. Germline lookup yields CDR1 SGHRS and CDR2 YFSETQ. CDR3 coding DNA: TGCGCCAGCAGCTCCGCGTTTAGCGGGATAGCCTACGAGCAGTACTTC. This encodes CASSSAFSGIAYEQYF. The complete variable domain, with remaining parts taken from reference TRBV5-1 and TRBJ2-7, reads KAGVTQTPRYLIKTRGQQVTLSCSPISGHRSVSWYQQTPGQGLQFLFEYFSETQRNKGNFPGRFSGRQFSNSRSEMNVSTLELGDSALYLCASSSAFSGIAYEQYFGPGTRLTVT.